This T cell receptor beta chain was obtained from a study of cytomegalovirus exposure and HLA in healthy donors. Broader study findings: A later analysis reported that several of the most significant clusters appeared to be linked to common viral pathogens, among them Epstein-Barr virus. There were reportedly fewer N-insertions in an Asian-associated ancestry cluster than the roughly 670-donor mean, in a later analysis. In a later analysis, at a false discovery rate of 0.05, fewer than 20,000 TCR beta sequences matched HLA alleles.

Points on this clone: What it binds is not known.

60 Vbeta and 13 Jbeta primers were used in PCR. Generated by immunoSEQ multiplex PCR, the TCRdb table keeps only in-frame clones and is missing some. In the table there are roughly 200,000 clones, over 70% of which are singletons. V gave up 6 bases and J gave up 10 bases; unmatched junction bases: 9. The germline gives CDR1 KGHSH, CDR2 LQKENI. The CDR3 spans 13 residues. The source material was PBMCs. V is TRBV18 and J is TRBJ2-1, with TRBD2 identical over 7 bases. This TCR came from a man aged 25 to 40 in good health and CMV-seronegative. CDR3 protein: CASSPGLQQEQFF. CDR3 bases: TGTGCCAGCTCGCCGGGACTACAGCAAGAGCAGTTCTTC.